This entry lists 2 T cell receptor beta chains sequenced from one sample in a study of T cell clonality in common variable immunodeficiency. For these receptors, no antigen is known. Whole-study results and caveats: Reportedly, TCR beta sequences from common variable immunodeficiency showed fewer deletions and N-nucleotide insertions.

The table came from immunoSEQ multiplex PCR; TCRdb's copy has only in-frame clones and leaves some out. This repertoire holds around 30,000 clones, and none appear only once. The sequencing sample was made of peripheral blood mononuclear cells. The origin of the receptors is a human donor with common variable immunodeficiency.

This clone was seen more than once but under ten times. The read ends 3 residues early relative to the CDR3; the germline J gene fills the gap. J is TRBJ1-4 and V is TRBV7-9, with D possibly being TRBD1 (5 bases). The CDR3 extends over 12 amino acids. V gave up 3 bases and J gave up 8 bases, with 7 bases separating them. Germline loops: CDR1 SEHNR, CDR2 FQNEAQ (reference sequence). The CDR3 is CASSLGGEKLFF. Partial CDR3 DNA: TGTGCCAGCAGCTTGGGGGGAGAAAAA.

In regard to this clone: Read sequence stops 3 residues before the CDR3 end, and the germline J gene provides the missing end. The V and J genes are TRBV7-9 and TRBJ2-2; weak D call: TRBD2 (7 bases). V was clipped by 1 base and J by 6 bases, with 9 bases between them. CDR1 is SEHNR and CDR2 is FQNEAQ in the germline V gene (reference sequence). The CDR3 loop spans 14 amino acids. Here the CDR3 reads CASSLVGGPGELFF. The part of the CDR3 DNA that was read is TGTGCCAGCAGCTTAGTCGGGGGGCCCGGGGAG.